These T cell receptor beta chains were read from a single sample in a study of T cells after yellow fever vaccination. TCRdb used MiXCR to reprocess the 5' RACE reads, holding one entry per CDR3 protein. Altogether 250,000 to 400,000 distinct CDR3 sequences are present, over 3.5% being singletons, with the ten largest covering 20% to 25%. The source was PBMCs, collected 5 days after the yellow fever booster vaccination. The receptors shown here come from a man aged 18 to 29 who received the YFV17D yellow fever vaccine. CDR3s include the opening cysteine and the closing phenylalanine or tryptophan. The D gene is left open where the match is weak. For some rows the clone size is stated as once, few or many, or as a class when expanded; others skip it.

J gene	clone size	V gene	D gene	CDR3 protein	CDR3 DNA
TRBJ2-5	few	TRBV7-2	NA	CASSSEDTEMETQYF	TGTGCCAGCAGCTCAGAAGACACTGAGATGGAGACCCAGTACTTC
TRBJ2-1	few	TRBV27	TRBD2	CARTSGGDYYNEQFF	TGTGCCCGCACCTCGGGGGGGGACTATTACAATGAGCAGTTCTTC
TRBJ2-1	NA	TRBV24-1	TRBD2	CATSDLRGSGSYNEQFF	TGTGCCACCAGTGATCTGCGGGGGAGTGGCTCCTACAATGAGCAGTTCTTC
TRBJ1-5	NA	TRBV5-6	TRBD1	CASSLWEGATHPQHF	TGTGCCAGCAGCTTGTGGGAGGGGGCAACCCACCCCCAGCATTTT
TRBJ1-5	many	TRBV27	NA	CASSLGMRNQPQHF	TGTGCCAGCAGTTTAGGGATGCGCAATCAGCCCCAGCATTTT
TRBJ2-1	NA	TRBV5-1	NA	CASSPGVLSYNEQFF	TGCGCCAGCAGCCCCGGGGTCCTCTCCTACAATGAGCAGTTCTTC
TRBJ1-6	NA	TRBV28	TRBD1	CASSSGQVGSPLHF	TGTGCCAGCAGCTCCGGACAGGTGGGTTCACCCCTCCACTTT
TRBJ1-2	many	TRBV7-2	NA	CASSLEAFPYGYTF	TGTGCCAGCAGCTTAGAGGCCTTCCCCTATGGCTACACCTTC
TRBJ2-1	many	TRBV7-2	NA	CASNGISPYNEQFF	TGTGCCAGCAACGGGATTTCCCCCTACAATGAGCAGTTCTTC
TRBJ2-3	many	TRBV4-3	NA	CASSQGRGNTQYF	TGCGCCAGCAGTCAGGGTAGGGGCAATACGCAGTATTTT
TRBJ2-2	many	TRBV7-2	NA	CASSLRGTGELFF	TGTGCCAGCAGCTTACGTGGTACCGGGGAGCTGTTTTTT
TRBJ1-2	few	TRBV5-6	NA	CASSWDFGGYTF	TGTGCCAGCAGCTGGGACTTTGGCGGCTACACCTTC
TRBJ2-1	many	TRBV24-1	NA	CATSDLGGNSYNEQFF	TGTGCCACCAGTGATTTGGGGGGGAACTCCTACAATGAGCAGTTCTTC
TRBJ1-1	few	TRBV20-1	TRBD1	CSGAGQGYTEAFF	TGCAGTGGCGCGGGACAGGGATACACTGAAGCTTTCTTT
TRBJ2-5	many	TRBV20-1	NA	CSARVETQYF	TGCAGTGCTAGAGTTGAGACCCAGTACTTC
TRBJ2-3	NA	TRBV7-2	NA	CASSQGGVSTDTQYF	TGTGCCAGCAGCCAGGGGGGGGTCAGCACAGATACGCAGTATTTT
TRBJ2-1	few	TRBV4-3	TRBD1	CASSQDREQGALNEQFF	TGCGCCAGCAGCCAAGATCGGGAGCAGGGGGCTTTGAATGAGCAGTTCTTC
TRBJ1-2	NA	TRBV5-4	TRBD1	CASSPDRQGAGYTF	TGTGCCAGCAGCCCGGATCGCCAGGGGGCTGGCTACACCTTC